This passage covers 20 T cell receptor beta chains from one sample sequenced in a study of T cells in Graves' hyperthyroidism and ophthalmopathy. Amplified TCR beta CDR3 regions derived from RNA transcripts. TCR CDR3 underwent first-round RT-PCR with the HTBI primer set. MiXCR, applied by TCRdb to the multiplex PCR reads, yields one record per CDR3 protein. The sample gives some 650,000 distinct CDR3 sequences, 16% of which show up once; approximately 3.5% is in the top ten. Sample: blood. Receptors were obtained from a woman aged 40 to 55 with Graves' ophthalmopathy.

J is TRBJ1-3 and V is TRBV4-1; a weak D match, TRBD1 (6 bases). CDR1 and CDR2 (germline): MGHRA, YSYEKL. V lost 0 bases to trimming and J lost 4 bases, with 13 bases between them. The CDR3 sequence is 16 residues long. The CDR3 DNA sequence: TGCGCCAGCAGCCAAGATTTCGGACAGATGGGAAACACCATATATTTT. Translated: CASSQDFGQMGNTIYF.

This clonotype was detected ten times or more. V gene TRBV7-9 combines with J gene TRBJ2-3; D is perhaps TRBD2 (6 bases). CDR1 and CDR2 from the germline V gene are SEHNR and FQNEAQ (reference sequence). Trimming shortened V by 5 bases and J by 1 base, and 19 bases separated the two germline ends. There are 17 residues in the CDR3. The chain's CDR3 is CASSPTGGKDGTDTQYF. The CDR3 DNA reads TGTGCCAGCAGCCCTACTGGGGGGAAGGATGGCACAGATACGCAGTATTTT.

This clonotype has just a few counts. This could be a read error, since a much larger clone is one nucleotide away. The chain combines TRBV6-5 with TRBJ2-5; no firm D call. This CDR3 has 17 residues. V was pared by 5 bases and J by 5 bases, with 24 bases between. Germline V CDR1 and CDR2: MNHEY, SVGAGI. The CDR3 region is CASSASTIGPTGETQYF. CDR3 sequence (DNA): TGTGCCAGCAGTGCCTCGACAATCGGACCAACCGGGGAGACCCAGTACTTC.

The V call is TRBV19, the J call TRBJ2-7; D may be TRBD2 (6 bases). Trimming took 3 bases from V and 6 from J, leaving 15 bases between them. The CDR3 is 14 amino acids. CDR1 is LNHDA and CDR2 is SQIVND in the germline V gene (reference sequence). CDR3: CASSISGNSGEQYF. In DNA, the CDR3 is TGTGCCAGTAGTATTAGCGGCAACTCAGGCGAGCAGTACTTC.

This clonotype showed up many times. V usage is TRBV6-1 and J usage is TRBJ2-5; D possibly matches TRBD1 or TRBD2 (5 bases each). V was shortened by 6 bases and J by 4 bases, with 12 bases between the two germline ends. The CDR3 runs to 13 residues. Germline values: CDR1 MNHNS, CDR2 SASEGT. CDR3 in amino acids: CASRGTAGETQYF. CDR3 coding DNA: TGTGCCAGCAGGGGGACCGCCGGAGAGACCCAGTACTTC.

The sample holds a few counts of this clonotype. V and J are TRBV5-4 and TRBJ1-1; D uncertain. V lost 4 bases and J 3 bases, leaving 13 bases between the germline ends. The germline CDR1 and CDR2 sequences are SGHNT and YYREEE (reference sequence). The CDR3 sequence is 14 residues long. DNA for the CDR3: TGTGCCAGCAGCCCCGTGGGTAAGGACACTGAAGCTTTCTTT. This translates into CASSPVGKDTEAFF.

Ten or more counts support this clonotype. V gene TRBV2 combines with J gene TRBJ2-3; 7 nucleotides line up with TRBD1. V lost 9 bases and J lost 2; bases outside the gene matches: 8. Germline V lookup: CDR1 SNHLY, CDR2 FYNNEI. The CDR3 is 14 amino acids. The CDR3 is CARGQATHTDTQYF. Here the CDR3 DNA reads TGTGCCAGAGGACAGGCAACACACACAGATACGCAGTATTTT.

This clonotype was seen a few times. V and J are TRBV7-2 and TRBJ2-1, with 10 bases fitting TRBD2. CDR1 and CDR2 (germline): SGHTA, FQGNSA. The CDR3 length is 16 residues. Germline trimming cut 2 bases from V and 4 bases from J; bases unmatched to any gene: 5. CDR3 loop: CASSLMASGGYNEQFF. DNA of the CDR3: TGTGCCAGCAGCTTAATGGCTAGCGGGGGATACAATGAGCAGTTCTTC.

The chain has TRBV20-1 and TRBJ2-1; D is tentatively TRBD1 or TRBD2 (5 bases each). Trimming shortened V by 5 bases and J by 8 bases, and 16 bases separated the two germline ends. The CDR3 has 13 amino acids. The germline V gene has CDR1 DFQATT and CDR2 SNEGSKA (reference sequence). The DNA of the CDR3 is TGCAGTGCTCCCGGGACCCCGAGCTATGAGCAGTTCTTC. It specifies CSAPGTPSYEQFF.

This clonotype was found a few times. V is TRBV7-9 and J is TRBJ2-4; TRBD2 agrees at 8 bases. Trimming cost V 6 bases and J 5 bases; bases outside gene matches: 15. The CDR3 runs 17 residues. In germline, CDR1 is SEHNR, CDR2 FQNEAQ (reference sequence). Here the CDR3 reads CASSYAGIAGLENIQYF. The CDR3 bases are TGTGCCAGCAGTTACGCGGGGATAGCGGGATTAGAAAACATTCAGTACTTC.

The table lists this clonotype with a few counts. The chain couples TRBV19 to TRBJ1-1; 7 bases agree with TRBD1. Germline CDR1 reads LNHDA; CDR2 reads SQIVND (reference sequence). This CDR3 comprises 13 residues. V was pared by 10 bases and J by 2 bases, with 7 bases of the junction left unmatched. CDR3 in amino acids: CATVTGANTEAFF. In DNA form, the CDR3 reads TGTGCCACCGTAACAGGGGCAAACACTGAAGCTTTCTTT.

The chain combines TRBV6-5 with TRBJ2-7; D possibly matches TRBD1 or TRBD2 (5 bases each). V lost 2 bases, J lost 5 bases, and 16 bases lay in between. CDR1 is MNHEY, CDR2 SVGAGI, per germline. CDR3 length: 15 amino acids. This CDR3 is CASSYARAGDHEQYF. The CDR3 nucleotides are TGTGCCAGCAGTTACGCCCGAGCCGGGGACCACGAGCAGTACTTC.

As for this clonotype: At one boundary the junction diverges from the germline segment, which might be a read error. This chain connects TRBV5-1 to TRBJ1-1; 11 bases fit TRBD1. There are 17 residues in the CDR3. Germline values: CDR1 SGHRS, CDR2 YFSETQ. This chain's CDR3 is CASRSVGQGARDTEAFF. As DNA, the CDR3 is TGTGCCAGCAGATCCGTCGGACAGGGGGCGCGGGACACTGAAGCTTTCTTT.

This clonotype was picked up many times. The chain links TRBV20-1 to TRBJ2-1, with a possible D match to TRBD2 (5 bases). The germline gives CDR1 DFQATT, CDR2 SNEGSKA (reference sequence). The CDR3 sequence is 12 residues long. V gave up 7 bases and J gave up 8 bases, with 15 bases separating them. This chain's CDR3 is CSVSLERDEQFF. DNA for the CDR3: TGCAGTGTTTCACTTGAGAGGGATGAGCAGTTCTTC.

This clonotype was picked up a small number of times. The J gene is TRBJ1-5, the V gene TRBV15, with TRBD1 as a possible D gene (5 bases). The V end was cut by 0 bases, the J end by 6 bases, with 12 bases between. Per germline, CDR1 LNHNV and CDR2 YYDKDF (reference sequence). There are 15 residues in the CDR3. CDR3 sequence (DNA): TGTGCCACCAGCAGAGACCGGGGGTTCGGTCAGCCCCAGCATTTT. Its protein product is CATSRDRGFGQPQHF.

In its sample, this clonotype was seen many times. The chain is built from TRBV11-3 and TRBJ1-1; D is ambiguous. V shed 0 bases and J shed 3 bases, with 14 bases lying between them. Germline CDR1 and CDR2: SGHNT and YENEEA. This CDR3 spans 16 amino acids. The CDR3 here is CASSLEAGEAYTEAFF. CDR3 sequence (DNA): TGTGCCAGCAGCTTAGAGGCCGGGGAAGCGTACACTGAAGCTTTCTTT.

J is TRBJ2-1 and V is TRBV6-1; D may match TRBD1 or TRBD2 (6 bases each). Trimming pared 6 bases from V and 0 bases from J, leaving 9 bases between. The germline V gene encodes CDR1 MNHNS and CDR2 SASEGT. This CDR3 spans 14 amino acids. CDR3 in DNA: TGTGCCAGCAGGAAGGGGGGCTCCTACAATGAGCAGTTCTTC. Protein sequence: CASRKGGSYNEQFF.

As regards this clonotype: One junction end does not reproduce the germline sequence, and a read error may be involved. DNA for the CDR3: TGTACCAGCAGCAGAGACCTCGGGCGGGGCACAGATACGCAGTATTTT. Translating it yields CTSSRDLGRGTDTQYF. The V gene is TRBV9, the J gene TRBJ2-3; tentative D call: TRBD2 (5 bases). This CDR3 is built from 16 residues. Germline assignment: CDR1 SGDLS and CDR2 YYNGEE.

The sample holds many counts of this clonotype. This sequence joins TRBV20-1 and TRBJ2-1; D is unresolved. With 4 bases removed from V and 9 bases from J, the gap between germline ends came to 7 bases. Germline CDR1 is DFQATT and CDR2 is SNEGSKA (reference sequence). The CDR3 consists of 10 residues. In DNA, the CDR3 is TGCAGTGCTACCACGGGTGAGCAGTTCTTC. Translating gives CSATTGEQFF.

This clonotype occurred many times. The chain joins TRBV6-1 to TRBJ2-5; 7 bases match TRBD2. The CDR3 consists of 16 residues. After removal of 1 base from V and 5 bases from J, the junction contained 10 bases not matched to a gene. Looked up from germline, CDR1 is MNHNS and CDR2 is SASEGT. The CDR3: CASSEDWFGEGETQYF. The CDR3 nucleotides read TGTGCCAGCAGTGAAGATTGGTTTGGGGAGGGTGAGACCCAGTACTTC.